A selection of T cell receptor beta chains follows, all from one sample in a study of CD8+ T cells in alopecia areata. Profiled with immunoSEQ multiplex PCR; TCRdb holds only in-frame clones, not every one. This table has 150,000 to 200,000 clones, just under 60% appearing once. Material: CD4+ T cells sorted from blood, obtained at week 0. The receptors shown here come from a human donor with alopecia areata. The conserved cysteine and the conserved F or W are not part of the CDR3 here.

j_gene	v_gene	len	CDR3aa
TRBJ2-5	TRBV7-8	11	ASSFRTQETQY
TRBJ2-7	TRBV30	13	AWSVGQGSAYEQY
TRBJ2-7	TRBV6-6	13	ASSQPGTGEGEQY
TRBJ2-3	TRBV29-1	11	SVEGGGTDTQY
TRBJ1-1	TRBV30	12	AWSVRAGTAEAF
TRBJ1-3	TRBV30	15	AWSLLDGTVSGNTIY
TRBJ1-2	TRBV30	10	AWPRGNYGYT
TRBJ1-2	TRBV5-1	13	ASSYWDRDNGGYT
TRBJ2-5	TRBV4-2	13	ASSQDRTSEGTQY
TRBJ1-5	TRBV10-1	12	ASSHGTGNQPQH
TRBJ2-7	TRBV27	12	ASRYSRASYEQY
TRBJ1-5	TRBV18	12	ASSPDYSNQPQH
TRBJ1-2	TRBV9	12	ASSPAPGNYGYT
TRBJ1-6	TRBV30	8	AWSGPPLH
TRBJ1-2	TRBV4-2	12	ASSQTSGVDGYT
TRBJ2-5	TRBV5-4	12	ASSLERSQETQY
TRBJ2-2	TRBV13	11	ASSLGLTGELF
TRBJ1-1	TRBV30	11	AHSGSGGTEAF
TRBJ2-7	TRBV12-5	11	ASGLARDTEQY
TRBJ1-1	TRBV29-1	12	SVAIGTVNTEAF
TRBJ1-1	TRBV4-1	10	ASSSWTTEAF
TRBJ2-7	TRBV5-1	12	ASSRDRGAYEQY
TRBJ1-6	TRBV30	12	AWSPTVLNSPLH
TRBJ1-1	TRBV4-1	15	ASSLQGGGLRTGEAF
TRBJ2-5	TRBV4-1	12	ASSQVDRGETQY
TRBJ1-1	TRBV7-9	11	ASSLDMNTEAF
TRBJ1-2	TRBV9	13	ASSVDVSPVDGYT
TRBJ2-3	TRBV14	10	ASSLLPDTQY
TRBJ1-2	TRBV15	11	ATSRDGQYGYT
TRBJ2-3	TRBV5-1	12	ASSGFGATDTQY
TRBJ2-1	TRBV9	11	ASSAGGWGEQF
TRBJ1-1	TRBV4-1	15	ASSQDLSGRRLLEAF
TRBJ1-2	TRBV28	12	ASRREDTNYGYT
TRBJ1-2	TRBV4-2	12	ASSQAPGDDGYT
TRBJ2-5	TRBV4-1	12	ASSQVLAGETQY
TRBJ1-6	TRBV30	12	AWSVGLDNSPLH